This TCR beta chain was identified during a study of CD4 T cells in relation to SARS-CoV-2 and coronaviruses. Study-wide background: Crossreactive spike epitopes shared across donors were mapped to their HLA restriction.

Sequencing was performed with immunoSEQ multiplex PCR; in TCRdb, only in-frame clones are kept and a portion is missing. Of roughly 60,000 clones in the sample, approximately 94% were seen once. Trimming took 7 bases from V and 8 from J, leaving 19 bases between them. CDR3 length: 14 amino acids. Germline V gene lookup returns CDR1 LNHDA and CDR2 SQIVND (reference sequence). The unexposed donors gave CD4+ T cells in about 2010-2019, prior to COVID-19. Naive and memory CD4+ T cells were separated from cryopreserved PBMCs. Study-wide points: Memory recall responses, not primary responses primed in culture, are what the assay detects. Samples before the pandemic and after infection were not matched within any donor.

Remarks on this clone: Its target is not known.

Sequencing input: naive CD4+ T cells from PBMCs. Subset indicated: naive CD4+ T cells isolated by negative enrichment. The chain employs TRBV19 and TRBJ2-3, with TRBD1 as a possible D gene (5 bases). This receptor was obtained from a human donor in good health. DNA of the CDR3: TGTGCCAGTACCTTGTCAGGGTTCTCCCTTACGCAGTATTTT. Protein: CASTLSGFSLTQYF.